The 27 T cell receptor beta chains given below trace back to one sample, sequenced in a study of blood T cells in healthy people across ages. The use of a sample-barcoded 5' primer and a J-beta primer mix characterized a second PCR of 7 to 11 cycles. MiXCR, run by TCRdb on the 5' RACE reads, gives a single entry per CDR3 protein. The sample contains hundreds of thousands of distinct CDR3 sequences, approximately 44% of which appear only once. Sequencing was carried out using blood. These receptors originate from a man between 60 and 70 years old in good health.

Only a few counts were recorded for this clonotype. J is TRBJ1-2 and V is TRBV20-1, with D uncertain. V lost 5 bases and J 4 bases, leaving 11 bases between the germline ends. The CDR3 runs to 12 residues. The germline CDR1 and CDR2 sequences are DFQATT and SNEGSKA (reference sequence). The CDR3 nucleotides read TGCAGTGCTTCGGACGGACTCTATGGCTACACCTTC. Amino acids: CSASDGLYGYTF.

This clonotype was found a few times. This chain uses TRBV30 with TRBJ1-2; D remains ambiguous. This CDR3 spans 11 amino acids. The ends were cut back, 2 bases at V and 8 bases at J, with 9 bases in the middle. Germline V gene sequence: CDR1 GTSNPN, CDR2 SVGIG (reference sequence). CDR3 coding DNA: TGTGCCTGGAGTCCGCCAGTGGGCTACACCTTC. This sequence encodes CAWSPPVGYTF. Using reference TRBV30 and TRBJ1-2 for the parts outside the CDR3, the full variable domain is SQTIHQWPATLVQPVGSPLSLECTVEGTSNPNLYWYRQAAGRGLQLLFYSVGIGQISSEVPQNLSASRPQDRQFILSSKKLLLSDSGFYLCAWSPPVGYTFGSGTRLTVV.

This clonotype showed up just a few times. V usage is TRBV27 and J usage is TRBJ2-1; D gene uncertain. V gave up 4 bases and J gave up 2 bases, with 12 bases separating them. Germline CDR1 reads MNHEY; CDR2 reads SMNVEV (reference sequence). The CDR3 length is 15 residues. CDR3 sequence: CASSSSSQAYNEQFF. The DNA for the CDR3 is TGTGCCAGCAGTTCCTCCAGCCAGGCCTACAATGAGCAGTTCTTC.

This clonotype showed up just a few times. The rearrangement joins TRBV5-5 to TRBJ2-5, with unresolved D. CDR1 is SGHKS, CDR2 YYEKEE, per germline (reference sequence). V was shortened by 4 bases and J by 5 bases, with 15 bases between the two germline ends. The CDR3 is made up of 14 amino acids. This CDR3 is CASSPYVDGETQYF. CDR3 DNA: TGTGCCAGCAGCCCTTACGTGGACGGGGAGACCCAGTACTTC.

This chain joins TRBV11-2 and TRBJ2-2; D gene unclear. Germline-derived CDR1 and CDR2 are SGHAT and FQNNGV. The V end lost 8 bases, the J end lost 0 bases, and 16 bases lay between the germline ends. This CDR3 spans 16 amino acids. CDR3: CASHPYTTPNTGELFF. CDR3 DNA sequence: TGTGCCAGCCATCCTTATACAACGCCGAACACCGGGGAGCTGTTTTTT.

The chain combines TRBV5-6 with TRBJ1-6, with 7 bases identical to TRBD1. V dropped 6 bases and J dropped 10; count of bases not matched to a gene: 7. CDR3 length equals 13 residues. Germline V lookup: CDR1 SGHDT, CDR2 YYEEEE. In DNA, the CDR3 is TGTGCCAGCACTCCACCGACAGGGTCACCCCTCCACTTT. Translated, it gives CASTPPTGSPLHF.

This rearrangement joins TRBV29-1 to TRBJ2-7, with D possibly TRBD1 on 5 matching bases. Germline assignment: CDR1 SQVTM and CDR2 ANQGSEA. This CDR3 is built from 11 residues. CDR3 bases: TGCACCGGTACAGGTTCCTACGAGCAGTACTTC. Its translation is CTGTGSYEQYF.

The V call is TRBV20-1, the J call TRBJ1-2; 7 bases align to TRBD1. V shed 6 bases, J shed 6 bases, and the junction held 16 bases outside the gene matches. The CDR3 contains 15 residues. Germline V gene lookup returns CDR1 DFQATT and CDR2 SNEGSKA (reference sequence). CDR3 coding DNA: TGCAGTGCCGACACTAGACAGGGCCGCTGGAATGGCTACACCTTC. The encoded protein is CSADTRQGRWNGYTF.

The J gene is TRBJ1-1, the V gene TRBV6-6; D gene uncertain. Germline CDR1 MNHNY, CDR2 SVGAGI (reference sequence). The CDR3 covers 14 residues. The V and J ends lost 6 bases and 1 base respectively, with 12 bases between them. The CDR3 loop reads CASSPAVRNTEAFF. The DNA for the CDR3 is TGTGCCAGCAGCCCGGCTGTAAGGAACACTGAAGCTTTCTTT.

The chain recombines TRBV29-1 with TRBJ1-2; D uncertain. Germline V gene lookup returns CDR1 SQVTM and CDR2 ANQGSEA. The CDR3 has 12 residues. With 4 bases removed from V and 4 bases from J, the gap between germline ends came to 10 bases. The CDR3 DNA reads as TGCAGCGTTGTTTCCGGTGCCTATGGCTACACCTTC. As protein: CSVVSGAYGYTF.

The chain's CDR3 is CASSATAFSYEQYF. The CDR3 nucleotides are TGTGCCAGCAGTGCTACAGCTTTTTCCTACGAGCAGTACTTC. The V and J genes are TRBV6-6 and TRBJ2-7; the D is unclear. Germline V lookup: CDR1 MNHNY, CDR2 SVGAGI (reference sequence). The CDR3 is 14 residues long. The ends were cut back, 5 bases at V and 1 base at J, with 12 bases in the middle.

The chain carries TRBV12-3 or TRBV12-4 and TRBJ1-5, with D unclear. This CDR3 spans 15 amino acids. V gave up 5 bases and J gave up 4 bases, with 15 bases separating them. CDR3 loop: CASSLTSTLNQPQHF. In DNA form, the CDR3 reads TGTGCCAGCAGTCTCACCTCGACGCTTAATCAGCCCCAGCATTTT.

The sample holds many counts of this clonotype. The rearrangement joins TRBV20-1 to TRBJ2-1; D assignment may be TRBD1 or TRBD2 (6 bases each). V lost 5 bases to trimming and J lost 8 bases, with 19 bases between them. The CDR3 is made up of 14 amino acids. CDR1 DFQATT and CDR2 SNEGSKA come from the germline V gene (reference sequence). CDR3 residues: CSAVEGGSRDEQFF. CDR3 sequence (DNA): TGCAGTGCTGTGGAGGGGGGCTCAAGGGATGAGCAGTTCTTC.

V is TRBV2 and J is TRBJ2-7, with D unresolved. Trimming pared 5 bases from V and 6 bases from J, leaving 11 bases between. There are 12 residues in the CDR3. Germline assignment: CDR1 SNHLY and CDR2 FYNNEI. CDR3 protein: CASSPRWVEQYF. The CDR3 DNA sequence: TGTGCCAGCAGTCCTAGATGGGTCGAGCAGTACTTC.

This clonotype was picked up a small number of times. This chain uses TRBV4-3 with TRBJ2-5; D perhaps matches TRBD2 (5 bases). Trimming pared 2 bases from V and 11 bases from J, leaving 15 bases between. The CDR3 extends over 13 amino acids. CDR1 and CDR2 (germline): LGHNA, YSLEER. The CDR3: CASSQYYDGEQYF. The CDR3 bases are TGCGCCAGCAGCCAATACTATGACGGGGAGCAGTACTTC.

The V gene is TRBV24-1, the J gene TRBJ2-5; D is ambiguous. With 8 bases removed from V and 7 bases from J, the gap between germline ends came to 16 bases. Germline loops: CDR1 KGHDR, CDR2 SFDVKD. The CDR3 is made up of 13 amino acids. This CDR3 reads CATIENDLGTQYF. The CDR3 region has the DNA TGTGCCACCATTGAAAATGACTTAGGGACCCAGTACTTC.

The chain is built from TRBV4-1 and TRBJ2-6; 7 bases align to TRBD1. This CDR3 spans 20 amino acids. Losses at the gene ends were 0 bases for V and 0 bases for J; bases not matched to a gene: 11. The germline V gene encodes CDR1 MGHRA and CDR2 YSYEKL. The CDR3 loop is CASSQDRGQSTGSGANVLTF. CDR3 bases: TGCGCCAGCAGCCAAGATAGGGGACAGTCCACAGGCTCTGGGGCCAACGTCCTGACTTTC.

The rearrangement links TRBV7-9 to TRBJ1-1; TRBD1 matches at 8 bases. The germline V gene has CDR1 SEHNR and CDR2 FQNEAQ (reference sequence). The CDR3 covers 13 residues. Trimming at V came to 5 bases and at J to 6 bases, leaving 5 bases not matched to a gene. CDR3 protein: CASSEDRDAEAFF. Here the CDR3 DNA reads TGTGCCAGCAGCGAGGACAGGGATGCTGAAGCTTTCTTT.

Only a few counts were recorded for this clonotype. The gene calls are TRBV5-1 and TRBJ2-7, with TRBD1 as a possible D gene (6 bases). The CDR3 totals 14 residues. Germline CDR1 and CDR2: SGHRS and YFSETQ. V was clipped by 2 bases and J by 6 bases, with 15 bases between them. The CDR3 protein is CASSFSQGSLEQYF. The CDR3, as DNA: TGCGCCAGCAGCTTTTCACAGGGTTCCCTCGAGCAGTACTTC.

The CDR3, as DNA: TGTGCCAGCAGCCAAGAGACAGGGGGCGGGTACGAGCAGTACTTC. This encodes CASSQETGGGYEQYF. V and J are TRBV14 and TRBJ2-5; 10 bases are a match to TRBD1. TRBJ2-7 explains the end of the DNA better; the J call may be wrong. CDR1 SGHDN and CDR2 FVKESK come from the germline V gene. The CDR3 extends over 15 amino acids.

The rearrangement uses TRBV30 and TRBJ2-4; 8 bases are shared with TRBD2. Germline values: CDR1 GTSNPN, CDR2 SVGIG (reference sequence). The CDR3 sequence is 11 residues long. The J segment lost 10 bases and the V segment lost 6 bases, leaving 5 bases of the junction unmatched. The chain's CDR3 is CACGREGIQYF. Written as DNA, the CDR3 is TGTGCCTGCGGACGGGAGGGTATTCAGTACTTC.

The chain is built from TRBV7-2 and TRBJ1-1, with D perhaps matching TRBD1 (5 bases). With 5 bases removed from V and 2 bases from J, the gap between germline ends came to 9 bases. The CDR3 covers 13 residues. The germline V gene has CDR1 SGHTA and CDR2 FQGNSA. CDR3 amino acids: CASSQGPNTEAFF. In DNA, the CDR3 is TGTGCCAGCAGCCAGGGACCAAACACTGAAGCTTTCTTT.

This chain joins TRBV5-6 and TRBJ2-5, with D tentatively TRBD1 (6 bases). The CDR3 is 13 residues long. V was cut by 1 base and J by 9 bases, with 13 bases left in between. The V gene's germline CDR1 is SGHDT and CDR2 YYEEEE. The chain's CDR3 is CASSLPRGKAQYF. The CDR3 nucleotides read TGTGCCAGCAGCTTGCCAAGGGGGAAGGCCCAGTACTTC.

The chain uses TRBV5-1 and TRBJ2-3, with D hard to call. This CDR3 is 12 amino acids long. Trimming removed 0 bases from V and 6 bases from J, with 5 bases in between. Germline-derived CDR1 and CDR2 are SGHRS and YFSETQ. The CDR3 sequence: CASSLDIDTQYF. In nucleotides, the CDR3 is TGCGCCAGCAGCTTGGACATTGATACGCAGTATTTT.

This clonotype came up many times. The chain carries TRBV7-2 and TRBJ2-5; the D is unclear. Germline CDR1 SGHTA, CDR2 FQGNSA. V gave up 2 bases and J gave up 5 bases, with 6 bases separating them. This CDR3 has 12 residues. The CDR3 protein is CASSLRVETQYF. The CDR3 nucleotides read TGTGCCAGCAGCTTACGGGTGGAGACCCAGTACTTC.

A word on this clonotype: Its ends do not fully match the called genes, so a read error is possible. This chain joins TRBV7-2 and TRBJ2-5; D perhaps matches TRBD1 (5 bases). The CDR3 extends over 14 amino acids. Germline V gene lookup returns CDR1 SGHTA and CDR2 FQGNSA. CDR3 sequence reads: CASSQEWGQESQYF. The CDR3 bases are TGTGCCAGCAGCCAAGAGTGGGGCCAAGAGTCCCAGTACTTC.

This clonotype was seen ten or more times. This sequence joins TRBV7-3 and TRBJ1-1; tentatively, D is TRBD1 (6 bases). V was trimmed by 3 bases and J by 5 bases, leaving 10 bases between them. The CDR3 totals 13 residues. CDR1 is SGHTA, CDR2 FQGTGA, per germline. The chain's CDR3 is CASSLQGSTEAFF. CDR3 in DNA: TGTGCCAGCAGCTTGCAGGGGTCTACTGAAGCTTTCTTT.